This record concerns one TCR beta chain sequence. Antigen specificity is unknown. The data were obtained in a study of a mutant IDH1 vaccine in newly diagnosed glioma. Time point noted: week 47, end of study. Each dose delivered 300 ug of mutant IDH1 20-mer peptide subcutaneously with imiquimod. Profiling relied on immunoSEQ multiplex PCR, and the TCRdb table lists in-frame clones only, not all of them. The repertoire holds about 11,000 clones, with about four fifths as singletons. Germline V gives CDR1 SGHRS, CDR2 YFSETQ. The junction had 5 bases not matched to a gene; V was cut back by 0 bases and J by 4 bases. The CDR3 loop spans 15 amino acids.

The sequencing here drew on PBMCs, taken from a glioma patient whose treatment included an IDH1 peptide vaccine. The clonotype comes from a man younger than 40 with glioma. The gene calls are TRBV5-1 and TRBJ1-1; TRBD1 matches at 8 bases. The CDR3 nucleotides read TGCGCCAGCAGCTTGGGGGACAGGTTGAGCACTGAAGCTTTCTTT. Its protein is CASSLGDRLSTEAFF.